The 6 T cell receptor beta chains reported below all come from one sample, sequenced in a study of blood T cell repertoires in COVID-19. Profiling relied on immunoSEQ multiplex PCR, and the TCRdb table lists in-frame clones only, not all of them. The sample lists 350,000 to 550,000 clones, about 85% occurring once. The sequenced sample consisted of PBMCs or T cells enriched from blood (not recorded which). The receptors come from a woman under 30 with acute COVID-19.

The rearrangement links TRBV2 to TRBJ1-3; D is possibly TRBD1 (6 bases). This CDR3 spans 17 amino acids. V gave up 8 bases and J gave up 4 bases, with 24 bases separating them. Germline V gene lookup returns CDR1 SNHLY and CDR2 FYNNEI. The CDR3 is CASDRGAGASGGNTIYF. The CDR3 bases are TGTGCCAGCGATAGAGGCGCGGGGGCGTCGGGAGGAAACACCATATATTTT.

On this clone itself: Other DNA variants within this sample encode the same CDR3. The V and J genes are TRBV7-9 and TRBJ2-7; perhaps TRBD1 as D (5 bases). The V end lost 3 bases, the J end lost 3 bases, and 6 bases lay between the germline ends. The CDR3 length is 12 residues. CDR1 and CDR2 (germline): SEHNR, FQNEAQ (reference sequence). The CDR3 loop reads CASSFDSYEQYF. CDR3 in DNA: TGTGCCAGCAGCTTCGACAGCTACGAGCAGTACTTC.

The chain carries TRBV30 and TRBJ1-6, with D unclear. This CDR3 is 18 amino acids long. Per the germline V gene, CDR1 is GTSNPN and CDR2 is SVGIG (reference sequence). V shed 3 bases and J shed 0 bases, with 18 bases lying between them. The CDR3 loop is CAWRGKGTRSSYNSPLHF. CDR3 DNA sequence: TGTGCCTGGAGAGGAAAAGGAACTAGGAGCTCCTATAATTCACCCCTCCACTTT.

The rearrangement uses TRBV11-1 and TRBJ2-1, with TRBD2 identical over 11 bases. From germline, CDR1 is SGHAT and CDR2 FQDESV (reference sequence). With V trimmed by 4 bases and J by 7 bases, 6 bases remained unmatched. The CDR3 has 15 residues. The CDR3, as DNA: TGTGCCAGCAGCTCCTTAGCGGGGGGGCGAAATGAGCAGTTCTTC. Encoded protein: CASSSLAGGRNEQFF.

The chain is built from TRBV5-1 and TRBJ1-1, with 10 bases that match TRBD1. Germline values: CDR1 SGHRS, CDR2 YFSETQ. V shed 2 bases, J shed 3 bases, and the junction held 4 bases outside the gene matches. The length of the CDR3 is 15 residues. The CDR3: CASSLTGTGDTEAFF. The CDR3 DNA reads TGCGCCAGCAGCTTAACCGGGACAGGGGACACTGAAGCTTTCTTT.

The chain couples TRBV19 to TRBJ2-5, with 8 bases that match TRBD2. This CDR3 is 14 amino acids long. CDR1 and CDR2 (germline): LNHDA, SQIVND (reference sequence). Trimming at V came to 6 bases and at J to 2 bases, leaving 5 bases not matched to a gene. The CDR3 coding sequence is TGTGCCAGTAGCTCACTAGCGGCTCAAGAGACCCAGTACTTC. Protein product: CASSSLAAQETQYF.